This passage covers 23 T cell receptor beta chains from one sample sequenced in a study of cytomegalovirus exposure and HLA in healthy donors (dated by TCRdb to between 2016 and 2019). Library preparation employed the immunoSEQ multiplex PCR assay. For the multiplex PCR, a mixture combining 60 forward primers for TCR Vbeta segments and 13 reverse primers for TCR Jbeta segments was used. Here the immuneACCESS table is served through TCRdb, limited to in-frame sequences with V and J called. Missing clones are a known gap in these copies; in checked studies unresolved V genes cover under half, and the rest lacks a known reason. In all, the sample holds fewer than 200,000 clones, and roughly 87% of those were seen once. The ten biggest clones cover 0.2% to 0.3% of the sample. The sequencing sample was made of PBMCs. Receptors originate from a girl under two years old in good health and CMV-seronegative.

The chain recombines TRBV13 with TRBJ1-3; 7 bases line up with TRBD1. The V and J ends lost 5 bases and 4 bases, in that order; junction bases with no gene match: 5. CDR1 and CDR2 from the germline V gene are PRHDT and FYEKMQ (reference sequence). This CDR3 is 14 amino acids long. This chain's CDR3 is CASSPGTVGNTIYF. The CDR3 DNA is TGTGCCAGCAGCCCCGGGACAGTCGGAAACACCATATATTTT.

The rearrangement uses TRBV10-1 and TRBJ2-1; D ambiguous. The CDR3 runs 14 residues. The germline CDR1 and CDR2 sequences are WNHNN and SYGVQD (reference sequence). The ends were cut back, 9 bases at V and 5 bases at J, with 17 bases in the middle. The DNA of the CDR3 is TGCGCCAGGACAAGACGCTTAACAAACAATGAGCAGTTCTTC. Its translation: CARTRRLTNNEQFF.

This chain connects TRBV9 to TRBJ2-7; possible D gene TRBD1, 5 bases. Per the germline V gene, CDR1 is SGDLS and CDR2 is YYNGEE. The CDR3 loop spans 15 amino acids. V lost 1 base and J lost 3, with 14 bases in between. CDR3 sequence (DNA): TGTGCCAGCAGCGTATCAGAGGACACCGGCTACGAGCAGTACTTC. Its translation: CASSVSEDTGYEQYF.

This chain connects TRBV25-1 to TRBJ2-2; D possibly corresponds to TRBD2 (5 bases). This CDR3 comprises 13 residues. V was shortened by 1 base and J by 8 bases, with 8 bases between the two germline ends. Germline CDR1 reads MGHDK; CDR2 reads SYGVNS. The CDR3 loop is CASSELSGGELFF. The CDR3 DNA sequence: TGTGCCAGCAGTGAATTGTCGGGGGGGGAGCTGTTTTTT.

This clone has a single count. The gene calls are TRBV9 and TRBJ2-1, with TRBD2 matching 11 bases. Unmatched junction bases numbered 11, after V lost 4 bases and J lost 8 bases. Germline V lookup: CDR1 SGDLS, CDR2 YYNGEE. This CDR3 has 16 residues. This chain's CDR3 is CASSSHSGRAIDEQFF. As DNA, the CDR3 is TGTGCCAGCAGCTCCCATAGCGGGAGGGCAATTGATGAGCAGTTCTTC. The variable domain in full, completed from reference TRBV9 and TRBJ2-1, reads DSGVTQTPKHLITATGQRVTLRCSPRSGDLSVYWYQQSLDQGLQFLIQYYNGEERAKGNILERFSAQQFPDLHSELNLSSLELGDSALYFCASSSHSGRAIDEQFFGPGTRLTVL.

The rearrangement joins TRBV6-6 to TRBJ1-4, with D tentatively TRBD1 (6 bases). This CDR3 comprises 16 residues. Germline loops: CDR1 MNHNY, CDR2 SVGAGI (reference sequence). V was pared by 5 bases and J by 3 bases, with 16 bases between. CDR3 in DNA: TGTGCCAGCAGTCTACTCAAGGGGGGGGCTAATGAAAAACTGTTTTTT. This encodes CASSLLKGGANEKLFF.

The J gene is TRBJ2-1, the V gene TRBV5-1; D perhaps matches TRBD1 (5 bases). V shed 3 bases and J shed 6 bases, with 7 bases lying between them. Germline assignment: CDR1 SGHRS and CDR2 YFSETQ. The CDR3 extends over 12 amino acids. DNA for the CDR3: TGCGCCAGCAGCTCAAGGGGCAATGAGCAGTTCTTC. Translating it yields CASSSRGNEQFF.

As to this clone: Sequence at one end of the junction differs from germline and may be a read error. V is TRBV27 and J is TRBJ1-1; possibly TRBD1 for D (6 bases). The CDR3 totals 14 residues. Germline V gene lookup returns CDR1 MNHEY and CDR2 SMNVEV (reference sequence). This CDR3 is CAGSTTGEGTEAFF. In DNA, the CDR3 is TGTGCCGGCAGTACGACAGGAGAGGGGACTGAAGCTTTCTTT.

J is TRBJ2-1 and V is TRBV29-1; 12 bases agree with TRBD2. Germline lookup yields CDR1 SQVTM and CDR2 ANQGSEA. J lost 0 bases, V lost 6 bases, and 3 bases had no gene match. The CDR3 is made up of 15 amino acids. CDR3 protein: CSVATSGGSYNEQFF. CDR3 DNA sequence: TGCAGCGTAGCGACTAGCGGGGGCTCCTACAATGAGCAGTTCTTC.

This sequence joins TRBV5-1 and TRBJ2-5; D ambiguous. The V and J ends lost 3 bases and 3 bases respectively, with 15 bases between them. Germline lookup yields CDR1 SGHRS and CDR2 YFSETQ. CDR3 length: 15 residues. CDR3 coding DNA: TGCGCCAGCAGCTACCAGGCCCCAAGGAAAGAGACCCAGTACTTC. As protein: CASSYQAPRKETQYF.

The rearrangement joins TRBV19 to TRBJ1-5, with D unresolved. The CDR3 contains 14 residues. V was pared by 6 bases and J by 5 bases, with 14 bases between. Germline V gene lookup returns CDR1 LNHDA and CDR2 SQIVND (reference sequence). This chain's CDR3 is CASRPNGEDQPQHF. In nucleotides, the CDR3 is TGTGCCAGTAGGCCTAACGGAGAGGATCAGCCCCAGCATTTT.

The gene calls are TRBV7-2 and TRBJ2-1, with TRBD2 matching 12 bases. This CDR3 comprises 14 residues. CDR1 is SGHTA and CDR2 is FQGNSA in the germline V gene. The J segment lost 7 bases and the V segment lost 6 bases, leaving 4 bases of the junction unmatched. CDR3 protein: CASRLAGGENEQFF. CDR3 DNA: TGTGCCAGCAGGCTAGCGGGAGGGGAGAATGAGCAGTTCTTC.

This chain uses TRBV30 with TRBJ1-4, with D maybe TRBD1 (5 bases). The germline CDR1 and CDR2 sequences are GTSNPN and SVGIG (reference sequence). CDR3 length equals 16 residues. Deletions cut 0 bases from V and 0 bases from J, with 11 bases between. The CDR3, as DNA: TGTGCCTGGAGTGTACTCAGGGTCGCAACTAATGAAAAACTGTTTTTT. Its protein is CAWSVLRVATNEKLFF.

This clone was seen a handful of times. V gene TRBV27 combines with J gene TRBJ1-1; TRBD1 aligns across 10 bases. There are 16 residues in the CDR3. Trimming cost V 6 bases and J 10 bases; bases outside gene matches: 17. Germline V lookup: CDR1 MNHEY, CDR2 SMNVEV (reference sequence). In DNA form, the CDR3 reads TGTGCCAGCAGCCGGGACAGGGGAGGTGAAATGATTGGAGCTTTCTTT. Translating it yields CASSRDRGGEMIGAFF.

This chain connects TRBV5-4 to TRBJ2-1; a possible D gene is TRBD2 (6 bases). Trimming pared 0 bases from V and 4 bases from J, leaving 11 bases between. The CDR3 spans 15 residues. Per germline, CDR1 SGHNT and CDR2 YYREEE (reference sequence). The CDR3 spells CASSLASGPYNEQFF. The DNA of the CDR3 is TGTGCCAGCAGCTTGGCCAGCGGGCCTTACAATGAGCAGTTCTTC.

The V gene is TRBV13, the J gene TRBJ2-5; no definite D call. CDR1 PRHDT and CDR2 FYEKMQ come from the germline V gene (reference sequence). The germline V and J ends were trimmed by 5 bases and 0 bases, with 10 bases remaining between them. This CDR3 is built from 14 residues. CDR3 loop: CASSQARNQETQYF. The CDR3 DNA reads as TGTGCCAGCAGCCAAGCTAGGAACCAAGAGACCCAGTACTTC.

This rearrangement joins TRBV27 to TRBJ1-1; D perhaps matches TRBD1 (6 bases). Germline CDR1 and CDR2: MNHEY and SMNVEV (reference sequence). Between the trimmed V and J ends, which lost 3 bases and 7 bases, there was a span of 9 bases. This CDR3 contains 12 residues. The CDR3 loop is CASSFRGGEAFF. In DNA form, the CDR3 reads TGTGCCAGCAGTTTCAGGGGTGGTGAAGCTTTCTTT.

The chain uses TRBV5-6 and TRBJ2-3; tentatively, D is TRBD1 (5 bases). Germline-derived CDR1 and CDR2 are SGHDT and YYEEEE. This CDR3 has 15 amino acids. V lost 2 bases and J lost 4, with 14 bases in between. The CDR3 protein is CASSFRQGVADTQYF. In DNA form, the CDR3 reads TGTGCCAGCAGCTTCCGCCAGGGCGTCGCAGATACGCAGTATTTT.

The chain has TRBV11-3 and TRBJ2-4, with TRBD2 matching 7 bases. The CDR3 loop spans 13 amino acids. V shed 6 bases, J shed 3 bases, and the junction held 2 bases outside the gene matches. Germline lookup yields CDR1 SGHNT and CDR2 YENEEA. Written as DNA, the CDR3 is TGTGCCAGCAGTCGGGACTACAAAAACATTCAGTACTTC. It encodes CASSRDYKNIQYF.

This chain connects TRBV30 to TRBJ2-1; 10 nucleotides line up with TRBD2. The germline gives CDR1 GTSNPN, CDR2 SVGIG (reference sequence). The CDR3 totals 17 residues. V gave up 5 bases and J gave up 5 bases; unmatched junction bases: 15. CDR3 region: CAWAIAASGSVHNEQFF. The CDR3 nucleotides read TGTGCCTGGGCAATAGCGGCTAGCGGGAGTGTCCACAATGAGCAGTTCTTC.

The genes are TRBV10-3 and TRBJ2-2, with D possibly matching TRBD2 (6 bases). The CDR3 totals 14 residues. Germline-derived CDR1 and CDR2 are ENHRY and SYGVKD. Between the trimmed V and J ends, which lost 9 bases and 0 bases, there was a span of 11 bases. As DNA, the CDR3 is TGTGCCATACGAAGCGGGCCGAACACCGGGGAGCTGTTTTTT. Its protein is CAIRSGPNTGELFF.

The chain uses TRBV5-1 and TRBJ1-2; 8 bases align to TRBD1. V gave up 4 bases and J gave up 7 bases; unmatched junction bases: 3. Germline loops: CDR1 SGHRS, CDR2 YFSETQ. The length of the CDR3 is 12 residues. The CDR3 coding sequence is TGCGCCAGCAGCAACGACAGGGGTGGCTACACCTTC. As protein: CASSNDRGGYTF. Filled out from reference TRBV5-1 and TRBJ1-2, the complete variable domain reads KAGVTQTPRYLIKTRGQQVTLSCSPISGHRSVSWYQQTPGQGLQFLFEYFSETQRNKGNFPGRFSGRQFSNSRSEMNVSTLELGDSALYLCASSNDRGGYTFGSGTRLTVV.

The count of this clone is one. The chain recombines TRBV6-4 with TRBJ1-5, with 8 nucleotides matching TRBD1. V lost 0 bases, J lost 7 bases, and 5 bases stayed unmatched. The CDR3 runs to 15 residues. CDR1 is MRHNA and CDR2 is SNTAGT in the germline V gene. CDR3 sequence reads: CASSDSRTGFQPQHF. CDR3 coding DNA: TGTGCCAGCAGTGACTCCCGGACAGGGTTCCAGCCCCAGCATTTT.